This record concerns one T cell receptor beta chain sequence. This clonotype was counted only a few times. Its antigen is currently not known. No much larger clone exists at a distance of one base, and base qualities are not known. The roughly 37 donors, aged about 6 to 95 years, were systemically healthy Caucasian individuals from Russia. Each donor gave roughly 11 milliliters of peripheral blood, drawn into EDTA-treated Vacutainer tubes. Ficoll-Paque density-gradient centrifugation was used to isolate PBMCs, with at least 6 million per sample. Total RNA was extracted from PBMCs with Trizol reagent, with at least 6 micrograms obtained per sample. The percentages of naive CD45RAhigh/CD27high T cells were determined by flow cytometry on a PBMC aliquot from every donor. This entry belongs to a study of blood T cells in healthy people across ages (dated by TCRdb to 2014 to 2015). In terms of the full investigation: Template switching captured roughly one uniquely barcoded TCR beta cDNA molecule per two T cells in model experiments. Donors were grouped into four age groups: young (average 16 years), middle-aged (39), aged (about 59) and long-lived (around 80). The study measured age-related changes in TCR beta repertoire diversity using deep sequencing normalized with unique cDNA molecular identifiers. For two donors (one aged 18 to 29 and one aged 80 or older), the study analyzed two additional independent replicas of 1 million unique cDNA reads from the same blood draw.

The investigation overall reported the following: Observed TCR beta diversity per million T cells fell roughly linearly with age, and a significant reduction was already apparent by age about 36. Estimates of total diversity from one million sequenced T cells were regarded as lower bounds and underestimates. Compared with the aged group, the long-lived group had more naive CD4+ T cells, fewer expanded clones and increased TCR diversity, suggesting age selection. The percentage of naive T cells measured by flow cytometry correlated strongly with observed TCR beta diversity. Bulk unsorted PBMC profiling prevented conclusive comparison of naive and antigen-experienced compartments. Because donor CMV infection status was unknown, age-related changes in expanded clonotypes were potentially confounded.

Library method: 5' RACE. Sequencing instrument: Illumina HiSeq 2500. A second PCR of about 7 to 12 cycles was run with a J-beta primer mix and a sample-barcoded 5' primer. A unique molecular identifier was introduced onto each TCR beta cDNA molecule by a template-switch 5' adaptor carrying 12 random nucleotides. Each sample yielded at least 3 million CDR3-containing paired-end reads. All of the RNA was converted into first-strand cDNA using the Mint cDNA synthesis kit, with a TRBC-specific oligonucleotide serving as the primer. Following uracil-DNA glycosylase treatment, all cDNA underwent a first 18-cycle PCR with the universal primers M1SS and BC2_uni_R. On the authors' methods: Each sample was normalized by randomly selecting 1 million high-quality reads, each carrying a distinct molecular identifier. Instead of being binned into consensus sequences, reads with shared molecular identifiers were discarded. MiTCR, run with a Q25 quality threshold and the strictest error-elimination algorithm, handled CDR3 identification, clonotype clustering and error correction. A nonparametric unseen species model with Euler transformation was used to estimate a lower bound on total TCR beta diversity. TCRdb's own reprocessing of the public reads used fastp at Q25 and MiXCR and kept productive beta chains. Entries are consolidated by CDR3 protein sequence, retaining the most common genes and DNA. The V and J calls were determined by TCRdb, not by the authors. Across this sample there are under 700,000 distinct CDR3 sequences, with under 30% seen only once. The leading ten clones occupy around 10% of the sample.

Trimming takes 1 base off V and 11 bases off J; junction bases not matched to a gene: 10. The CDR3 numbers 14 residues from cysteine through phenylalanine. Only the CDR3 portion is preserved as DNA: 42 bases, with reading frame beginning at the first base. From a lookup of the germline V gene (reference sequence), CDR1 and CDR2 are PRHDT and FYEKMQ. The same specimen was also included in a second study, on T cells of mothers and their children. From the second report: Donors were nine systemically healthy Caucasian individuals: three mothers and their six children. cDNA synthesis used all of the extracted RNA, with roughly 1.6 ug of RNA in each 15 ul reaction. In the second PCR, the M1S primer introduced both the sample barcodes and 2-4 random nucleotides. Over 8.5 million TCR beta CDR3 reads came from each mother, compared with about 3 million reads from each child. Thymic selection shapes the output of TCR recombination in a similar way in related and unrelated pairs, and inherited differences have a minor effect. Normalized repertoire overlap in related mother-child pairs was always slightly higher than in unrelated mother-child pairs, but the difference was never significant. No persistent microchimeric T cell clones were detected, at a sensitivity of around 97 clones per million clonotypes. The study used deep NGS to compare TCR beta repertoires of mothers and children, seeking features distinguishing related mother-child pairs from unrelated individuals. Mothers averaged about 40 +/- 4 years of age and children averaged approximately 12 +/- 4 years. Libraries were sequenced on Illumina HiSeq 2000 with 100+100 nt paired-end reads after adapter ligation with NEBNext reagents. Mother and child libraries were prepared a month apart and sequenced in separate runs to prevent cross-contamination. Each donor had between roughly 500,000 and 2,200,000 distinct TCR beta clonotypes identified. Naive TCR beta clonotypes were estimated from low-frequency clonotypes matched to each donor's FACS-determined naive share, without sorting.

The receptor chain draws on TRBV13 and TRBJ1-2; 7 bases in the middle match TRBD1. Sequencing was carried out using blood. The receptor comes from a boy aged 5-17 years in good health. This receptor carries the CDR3 CASSLEGQAIGYTF. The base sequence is TGTGCCAGCAGCTTAGAAGGACAGGCAATCGGATACACCTTC.